The T cell receptor beta chain described here comes from a study of cytomegalovirus exposure and HLA in healthy donors (dated by TCRdb to 2017 to 2019). At the level of the whole study: According to a later analysis, the approximately 130 validation repertoires were produced on the same platform as the 680 or so repertoires of the first cohort. The study was designed to test whether signatures of past pathogen exposure could be identified by cataloging public T cell receptors. Besides the first cohort of more than 650 subjects, a separate validation cohort made up of 120 different subjects was used. The study combined high-throughput TCR immunosequencing, statistical association of individual TCRs with disease status, and machine learning to predict cytomegalovirus infection status.

Paper-wide results and their limitations: Three of the identified cytomegalovirus-associated TCR beta chains were confirmed in vitro to be specific for cytomegalovirus antigens. The study listed approximately 150 TCR beta chains as associated with cytomegalovirus. In a later analysis, TCRs clustered in the first cohort were found to also tend to co-occur in the approximately 110 validation repertoires, with 90% to 95% of cluster scores above 0. The authors suggested that the approach could potentially be extended to other disease states and immunological phenotypes. The validation cohort had no HLA typing available for a later analysis, so co-occurrence within that cohort was assessed over all 130 or so repertoires. Across donors, most TCR sequences were observed very rarely, whereas some public TCRs were present in many individuals. In both the original and validation cohorts, the classifier was reported to diagnose cytomegalovirus status with high specificity and sensitivity.

Donors formed part of the validation cohort, which comprised over a hundred subjects and was distinct from the first cohort of under 800 subjects. A remark on this clone: Its recognized antigen is unknown. No base qualities exist here, and no much larger clone lies one base off it.

Via the germline V gene (reference sequence), CDR1 is SGHNT and CDR2 YYREEE. The germline ends are 13 bases apart after V is trimmed by 3 bases and J by 4 bases. Spanning cysteine to phenylalanine, the CDR3 consists of 14 amino acids. Left in the record is the CDR3 DNA by itself, 42 bases read in frame from the first base. The library came from the immunoSEQ multiplex PCR assay. The paper's data handling went like this. A statistical classification framework was built for diagnosing cytomegalovirus status from the catalog of TCR beta chain sequences. Here the immuneACCESS table is served through TCRdb, limited to in-frame sequences with V and J called. Missing clones are a known gap in these copies; in checked studies unresolved V genes cover under half, and the rest lacks a known reason. D and trimming come from the DNA, and the V and J calls and clone size come from that table. This sample holds 190,000 or so clones; about 86% were observed only once. 2.5% to 3% of the sample rests with the top ten.

The chain couples TRBV5-4 to TRBJ1-2, and possibly TRBD1, on 5 matching bases. The sequence was collected from a woman aged 18-29 years in good health and CMV-seropositive. Input material: PBMCs. Here is the DNA: TGTGCCAGCAGCTCCCCGGGGGAGATCTATGGCTACACCTTC. Its product reads: CASSSPGEIYGYTF. The full variable domain, completed from the reference TRBV5-4 and TRBJ1-2 proteins outside the CDR3, reads ETGVTQSPTHLIKTRGQQVTLRCSSQSGHNTVSWYQQALGQGPQFIFQYYREEENGRGNFPPRFSGLQFPNYSSELNVNALELDDSALYLCASSSPGEIYGYTFGSGTRLTVV.